Presented here are 3 T cell receptor beta chains from one specimen sequenced in a study of cytomegalovirus exposure and HLA in healthy donors. Both 60 Vbeta primers and 13 Jbeta primers went into the PCR. Clones were sequenced by immunoSEQ multiplex PCR, and TCRdb holds only the in-frame ones, with some missing. The sample has more than 110,000 clones, 80% seen once; the top ten hold 2% to 2.5%. The sequencing input was PBMCs. These receptors were taken from a man aged 30 to 45 in good health and CMV-seronegative.

The chain recombines TRBV5-1 with TRBJ2-7, with D possibly being TRBD2 (7 bases). The length of the CDR3 is 16 residues. Trimming removed 4 bases from V and 1 base from J, with 18 bases in between. Germline CDR1 is SGHRS and CDR2 is YFSETQ. The CDR3 nucleotides read TGCGCCAGCAGCCACGATGGGGGGGGGCCGTCCTACGAGCAGTACTTC. This gives the protein CASSHDGGGPSYEQYF.

With respect to this clone: Germline and junction disagree at one end, which may indicate a read error. The rearrangement joins TRBV29-1 to TRBJ1-6; 7 bases match TRBD1. The CDR3 length is 13 residues. Germline CDR1 is SQVTM and CDR2 is ANQGSEA. The CDR3 loop is CSAGGGRDSPLNF. The CDR3 bases are TGCAGCGCAGGGGGAGGCAGGGACTCACCCCTCAACTTT.

The chain couples TRBV29-1 to TRBJ2-3; 8 bases map to TRBD2. This CDR3 spans 14 amino acids. J lost 1 base, V lost 2 bases, and 2 bases had no gene match. The germline CDR1 and CDR2 sequences are SQVTM and ANQGSEA. This chain's CDR3 is CSVEPGGGTDTQYF. The CDR3 nucleotides are TGCAGCGTTGAACCGGGGGGGGGCACAGATACGCAGTATTTT.